This record concerns one TCR beta chain sequence. Its antigen is as yet unknown. V lost 8 bases to trimming and J lost 0 bases; unmatched junction nucleotides: 1. The germline gives CDR1 KGHSH, CDR2 LQKENI. The CDR3 spans 14 residues. Donors sampled were nominally healthy, though unrecorded immune exposures were likely. Researchers ran the PCR with 60 Vbeta and 13 Jbeta primers. The protocol was immunoSEQ multiplex PCR, while the TCRdb copy is restricted to in-frame clones and leaves out a portion. The sample consists of about 62,000 clones, more than 70% of them appearing once. This sample was included in a study of cytomegalovirus exposure and HLA in healthy donors. Study-level points and caveats: Among the CMV-associated chains, three were confirmed in vitro as specific for CMV antigens. Cytomegalovirus association was listed for around 180 TCR beta chains.

The chain combines TRBV18 with TRBJ2-1; 10 bases align to TRBD2. Sequencing was carried out using PBMCs. This clonotype was sampled from a man aged 18-30 years in good health and CMV-seronegative. The CDR3 DNA sequence: TGTGCCAGCGCTAGCGGGAGCTCCTACAATGAGCAGTTCTTC. Amino acid sequence: CASASGSSYNEQFF.